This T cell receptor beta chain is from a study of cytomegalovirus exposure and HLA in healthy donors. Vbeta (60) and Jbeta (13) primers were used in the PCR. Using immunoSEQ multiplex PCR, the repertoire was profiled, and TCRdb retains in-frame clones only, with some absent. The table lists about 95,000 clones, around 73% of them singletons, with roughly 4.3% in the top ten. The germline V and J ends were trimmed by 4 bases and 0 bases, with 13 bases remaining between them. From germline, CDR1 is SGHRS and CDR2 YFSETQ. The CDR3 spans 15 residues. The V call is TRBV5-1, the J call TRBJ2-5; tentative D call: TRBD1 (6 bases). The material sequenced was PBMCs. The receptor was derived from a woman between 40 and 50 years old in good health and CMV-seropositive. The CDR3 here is CASSTRTADQETQYF. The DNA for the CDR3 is TGCGCCAGCAGCACCCGGACAGCGGACCAAGAGACCCAGTACTTC.